This is a list of T cell receptor beta chains from one sample in a study of cytomegalovirus exposure and HLA in healthy donors. Repertoires were generated with immunoSEQ multiplex PCR, while TCRdb's copy carries only in-frame clones and drops some. The table lists some 150,000 clones, just under 85% of them singletons, with 4.1% in the top ten. Material for sequencing was PBMCs. The receptors were gathered from a man aged 35-49 years in good health and CMV-seropositive. The CDR3 runs from the conserved cysteine through the conserved F or W. A D gene is named only where the DNA matches it firmly. Not every row has a clone size; where given, it reads once, few, many or a size class.

d_call: TRBD1
v_call: TRBV5-1
clone_size: .
j_call: TRBJ1-2
cdr3_nt: TGCGCCAGCAGCCTGGGGCCGGGACAGAGCTATGGCTACACCTTC
cdr3_aa: CASSLGPGQSYGYTF

d_call: TRBD2
v_call: TRBV10-3
clone_size: .
j_call: TRBJ2-7
cdr3_nt: TGTGCCATCAGTGAGGGCGCGGGGGACTACGAGCAGTACTTC
cdr3_aa: CAISEGAGDYEQYF

d_call: TRBD2
v_call: TRBV7-9
clone_size: .
j_call: TRBJ2-3
cdr3_nt: TGTGCCAGCAGCCCCCGACTAGCGGGGGGGCTGGATACGCAGTATTTT
cdr3_aa: CASSPRLAGGLDTQYF

d_call: TRBD2
v_call: TRBV2
clone_size: .
j_call: TRBJ2-2
cdr3_nt: TGTGCCAGCACCAAGACTAGCGGGAGAAGCGGGGAGCTGTTTTTT
cdr3_aa: CASTKTSGRSGELFF

d_call: .
v_call: TRBV7-6
clone_size: .
j_call: TRBJ2-7
cdr3_nt: TGTGCCAGCAGCACGCCACCCGATGGCCGCGGTAACTACGAGCAGTACTTC
cdr3_aa: CASSTPPDGRGNYEQYF

d_call: TRBD1
v_call: TRBV7-3
clone_size: .
j_call: TRBJ1-6
cdr3_nt: TGTGCCAGCAGCTGGACAGGCAACGATTCGCCCCTCCACTTT
cdr3_aa: CASSWTGNDSPLHF

d_call: TRBD2
v_call: TRBV7-2
clone_size: .
j_call: TRBJ2-5
cdr3_nt: TGTGCCAGCAGCAGAGGACTAGCGGCAGCAGAGACCCAGTACTTC
cdr3_aa: CASSRGLAAAETQYF

d_call: TRBD1
v_call: TRBV29-1
clone_size: .
j_call: TRBJ2-7
cdr3_nt: TGCAGCGTTGTCCCGGGACAGGGCAACTACGAGCAGTACTTC
cdr3_aa: CSVVPGQGNYEQYF

d_call: TRBD1
v_call: TRBV13
clone_size: .
j_call: TRBJ2-1
cdr3_nt: TGTGCCAGCAGCTTAGACAGGGGCGGTGAGCAGTTCTTC
cdr3_aa: CASSLDRGGEQFF

d_call: .
v_call: TRBV19
clone_size: .
j_call: TRBJ1-6
cdr3_nt: TGTGCCACTGCTACAGGGAATTCACCCCTCCACTTT
cdr3_aa: CATATGNSPLHF

d_call: .
v_call: TRBV5-6
clone_size: .
j_call: TRBJ2-7
cdr3_nt: TGTGCCAGCAGCTTCGACAGGACCTACGAGCAGTACTTC
cdr3_aa: CASSFDRTYEQYF

d_call: .
v_call: TRBV7-3
clone_size: .
j_call: TRBJ2-5
cdr3_nt: TGTGCCAGCAGCTCAGGAGAGACCCAGTACTTC
cdr3_aa: CASSSGETQYF

d_call: .
v_call: TRBV18
clone_size: .
j_call: TRBJ1-2
cdr3_nt: TGTGCCAGCTCACCAGAACATGGGAGCTATGGCTACACCTTC
cdr3_aa: CASSPEHGSYGYTF

d_call: .
v_call: TRBV7-9
clone_size: .
j_call: TRBJ2-2
cdr3_nt: TGTGCCAGCAGCTTCCGGGACACCAGAGGCGGGGAGCTGTTTTTT
cdr3_aa: CASSFRDTRGGELFF

d_call: TRBD1
v_call: TRBV7-7
clone_size: .
j_call: TRBJ1-1
cdr3_nt: TGTGCCAGCAGCTGCAGGGGGCCCACACAAGACACTGAAGCTTTCTTT
cdr3_aa: CASSCRGPTQDTEAFF

d_call: .
v_call: TRBV11-2
clone_size: .
j_call: TRBJ2-3
cdr3_nt: TGTGCCAGCAGCTCAGGACTCGGGGATACGCAGTATTTT
cdr3_aa: CASSSGLGDTQYF

d_call: TRBD1
v_call: TRBV19
clone_size: .
j_call: TRBJ1-5
cdr3_nt: TGTGCCAGTAGTGCGGACAGGGTTGCGGAGGCCCAGCATTTT
cdr3_aa: CASSADRVAEAQHF

d_call: .
v_call: TRBV7-2
clone_size: .
j_call: TRBJ1-5
cdr3_nt: TGTACCAGCAGCTTAGGTCCCAGGAGCAATCAGCCCCAGCATTTT
cdr3_aa: CTSSLGPRSNQPQHF

d_call: TRBD2
v_call: TRBV7-3
clone_size: .
j_call: TRBJ2-6
cdr3_nt: TGTGCCAGCAGCCCGGGAGGTTCTGGGGCCAACGTCCTGACTTTC
cdr3_aa: CASSPGGSGANVLTF

d_call: .
v_call: TRBV5-1
clone_size: .
j_call: TRBJ2-1
cdr3_nt: TGCGCCAGCAGCTTAGGACAGCCCTACAATGAGCAGTTCTTC
cdr3_aa: CASSLGQPYNEQFF

d_call: .
v_call: TRBV5-1
clone_size: .
j_call: TRBJ2-5
cdr3_nt: TGCGCCAGCCGCTCGGGAGAGACCCAGTACTTC
cdr3_aa: CASRSGETQYF

d_call: TRBD1
v_call: TRBV5-6
clone_size: .
j_call: TRBJ2-1
cdr3_nt: TGTGCCAGCAGCTTGGGCAGGGGGTTTGAGCAGTTCTTC
cdr3_aa: CASSLGRGFEQFF

d_call: .
v_call: TRBV4-1
clone_size: .
j_call: TRBJ2-1
cdr3_nt: TGCGCCAGCAGCCAACGACAGGTGAGCTCCTACAATGAGCAGTTCTTC
cdr3_aa: CASSQRQVSSYNEQFF

d_call: .
v_call: TRBV6-1
clone_size: .
j_call: TRBJ2-2
cdr3_nt: TGTGCCAGCAGTGAACTAATTTGGCAGGCTCAGGCCGGGGAGCTGTTTTTT
cdr3_aa: CASSELIWQAQAGELFF

d_call: .
v_call: TRBV5-5
clone_size: few
j_call: TRBJ1-2
cdr3_nt: TGTGCCAGCAGCTTGGAGGCGGCAAACTATGGCTACACCTTC
cdr3_aa: CASSLEAANYGYTF

d_call: TRBD2
v_call: TRBV6-5
clone_size: many
j_call: TRBJ2-1
cdr3_nt: TGTGCCAGCAGTTATTCGGGACTAGCGTTGCATGAGCAGTTCTTC
cdr3_aa: CASSYSGLALHEQFF

d_call: .
v_call: TRBV7-8
clone_size: .
j_call: TRBJ2-7
cdr3_nt: TGTGCCAGCAGCCCTCTGGCTTCGTACGAGCAGTACTTC
cdr3_aa: CASSPLASYEQYF

d_call: .
v_call: TRBV5-1
clone_size: .
j_call: TRBJ2-2
cdr3_nt: TGCGCCAGCAGCTTGGGAGGGTCGAACACCGGGGAGCTGTTTTTT
cdr3_aa: CASSLGGSNTGELFF

d_call: .
v_call: TRBV7-9
clone_size: .
j_call: TRBJ1-2
cdr3_nt: TGTGCCAGCAGCCCTCGCGTTGGGCCGGATATTAACTATGGCTACACCTTC
cdr3_aa: CASSPRVGPDINYGYTF

d_call: .
v_call: TRBV27
clone_size: few
j_call: TRBJ2-7
cdr3_nt: TGTGCCAGCAGTTCCTCCGACGAGCAGTACTTC
cdr3_aa: CASSSSDEQYF

d_call: .
v_call: TRBV5-6
clone_size: .
j_call: TRBJ2-1
cdr3_nt: TGTGCCAGCAGCTCCTACTACAATGAGCAGTTCTTC
cdr3_aa: CASSSYYNEQFF

d_call: .
v_call: TRBV4-1
clone_size: .
j_call: TRBJ2-7
cdr3_nt: TGCGCCAGCAGTCAGAGGGTCCACGCCGAGGGTCTTAGCTCCTACGAGCAGTACTTC
cdr3_aa: CASSQRVHAEGLSSYEQYF

d_call: TRBD1
v_call: TRBV30
clone_size: .
j_call: TRBJ1-1
cdr3_nt: TGTGCCTGGAGCCGCAGGACAGGGGAAGAAGCTTTCTTT
cdr3_aa: CAWSRRTGEEAFF

d_call: TRBD1
v_call: TRBV29-1
clone_size: .
j_call: TRBJ2-7
cdr3_nt: TGCAGCGTAGCCGGGACAGGGTATTCCTACGAGCAGTACTTC
cdr3_aa: CSVAGTGYSYEQYF

d_call: TRBD2
v_call: TRBV9
clone_size: .
j_call: TRBJ2-2
cdr3_nt: TGTGCCAGCAGCGTACCTCGGACTAGCGGGGGGTACACCGGGGAGCTGTTTTTT
cdr3_aa: CASSVPRTSGGYTGELFF

d_call: .
v_call: TRBV6-1
clone_size: .
j_call: TRBJ1-1
cdr3_nt: TGTGCCAGCAGTGAATGGAGGGGGAACACTGAAGCTTTCTTT
cdr3_aa: CASSEWRGNTEAFF

d_call: .
v_call: TRBV5-1
clone_size: .
j_call: TRBJ1-1
cdr3_nt: TGCGCCAGCAGCCCCGGAGGGAACACTGAAGCTTTCTTT
cdr3_aa: CASSPGGNTEAFF

d_call: TRBD1
v_call: TRBV5-1
clone_size: .
j_call: TRBJ2-7
cdr3_nt: TGCGCCAGCAGCTTTTCGACAGGGCGGGACGAGCAGTACTTC
cdr3_aa: CASSFSTGRDEQYF

d_call: TRBD2
v_call: TRBV5-4
clone_size: .
j_call: TRBJ2-1
cdr3_nt: TGTGCCAGCAGCAAACCAGGGACTAGTGTTCGCAATGAGCAGTTCTTC
cdr3_aa: CASSKPGTSVRNEQFF

d_call: .
v_call: TRBV10-1
clone_size: .
j_call: TRBJ2-7
cdr3_nt: TGCGCCAGCAGTGAGAGGGGAAAGGACTACGAGCAGTACTTC
cdr3_aa: CASSERGKDYEQYF

d_call: .
v_call: TRBV11-3
clone_size: .
j_call: TRBJ2-5
cdr3_nt: TGTGCCAGCAGCTTAGGGGGCCGGGAGACCCAGTACTTC
cdr3_aa: CASSLGGRETQYF

d_call: TRBD1
v_call: TRBV5-6
clone_size: .
j_call: TRBJ1-1
cdr3_nt: TGTGCCAGCAGGCGGACAGGGGCGAACACTGAAGCTTTCTTT
cdr3_aa: CASRRTGANTEAFF

d_call: .
v_call: TRBV5-6
clone_size: .
j_call: TRBJ1-5
cdr3_nt: TGTGCCAGCACCCTGGGGGCGTCATTAAGCAATCAGCCCCAGCATTTT
cdr3_aa: CASTLGASLSNQPQHF

d_call: .
v_call: TRBV2
clone_size: .
j_call: TRBJ1-4
cdr3_nt: TGTGCCAGCAGTCCAGGGTATTCAAATGAAAAACTGTTTTTT
cdr3_aa: CASSPGYSNEKLFF

d_call: .
v_call: TRBV5-1
clone_size: .
j_call: TRBJ1-2
cdr3_nt: TGCGCCAGCAGCTTGGGTGCGGGAGACTATGGCTACACCTTC
cdr3_aa: CASSLGAGDYGYTF

d_call: TRBD2
v_call: TRBV4-1
clone_size: .
j_call: TRBJ2-3
cdr3_nt: TGCGCCAGCAGCCCGAAGCGAGGCGGGAGGGGCACAGATACGCAGTATTTT
cdr3_aa: CASSPKRGGRGTDTQYF

d_call: .
v_call: TRBV7-2
clone_size: .
j_call: TRBJ2-1
cdr3_nt: TGTGCCAGCAGCCTCGGAGGAGCCTCCTACAATGAGCAGTTCTTC
cdr3_aa: CASSLGGASYNEQFF

d_call: .
v_call: TRBV10-3
clone_size: .
j_call: TRBJ1-5
cdr3_nt: TGTGCCATCAGTGAGTTGACAGGTAGCAATCAGCCCCAGCATTTT
cdr3_aa: CAISELTGSNQPQHF

d_call: TRBD2
v_call: TRBV13
clone_size: .
j_call: TRBJ2-1
cdr3_nt: TGTGCCAGCAGCTTTGGACTAGCGGGAGTAAATGAGCAGTTCTTC
cdr3_aa: CASSFGLAGVNEQFF

d_call: .
v_call: TRBV27
clone_size: .
j_call: TRBJ1-2
cdr3_nt: TGTGCCACCCGTTTGGTTGGCCGGCAGGTGGTTGGAAACTATGGCTACACCTTC
cdr3_aa: CATRLVGRQVVGNYGYTF

d_call: .
v_call: TRBV4-2
clone_size: .
j_call: TRBJ2-2
cdr3_nt: TGTGCCAGCAGCCAACTTCGGGAGCTGTTTTTT
cdr3_aa: CASSQLRELFF

d_call: .
v_call: TRBV5-6
clone_size: .
j_call: TRBJ1-4
cdr3_nt: TGTGCCAGCAGCAGCAAAGGGGCGCAGGAAAAACTGTTTTTT
cdr3_aa: CASSSKGAQEKLFF

d_call: TRBD2
v_call: TRBV7-2
clone_size: .
j_call: TRBJ2-7
cdr3_nt: TGTGCCAGCAGCCTCTACGGTAGCGGGCGGTACGAGCAGTACTTC
cdr3_aa: CASSLYGSGRYEQYF